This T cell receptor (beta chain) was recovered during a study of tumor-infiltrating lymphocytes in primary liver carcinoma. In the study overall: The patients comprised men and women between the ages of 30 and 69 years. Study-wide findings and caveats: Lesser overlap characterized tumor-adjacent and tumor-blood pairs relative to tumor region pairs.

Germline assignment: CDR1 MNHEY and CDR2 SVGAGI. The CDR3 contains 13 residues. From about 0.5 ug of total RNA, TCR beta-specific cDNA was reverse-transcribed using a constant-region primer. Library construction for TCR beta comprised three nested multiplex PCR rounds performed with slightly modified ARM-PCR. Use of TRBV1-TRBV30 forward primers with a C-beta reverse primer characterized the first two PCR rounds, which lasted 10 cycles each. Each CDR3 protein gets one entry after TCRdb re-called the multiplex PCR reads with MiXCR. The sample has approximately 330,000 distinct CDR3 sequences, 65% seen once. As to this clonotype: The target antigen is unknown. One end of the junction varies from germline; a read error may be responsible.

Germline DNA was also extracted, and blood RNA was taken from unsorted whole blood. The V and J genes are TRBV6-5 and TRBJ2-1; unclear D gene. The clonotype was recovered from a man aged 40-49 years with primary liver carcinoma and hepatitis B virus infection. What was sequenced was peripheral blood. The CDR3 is CTSSYAQTHEQFF. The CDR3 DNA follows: TGTACCAGCAGTTACGCCCAGACTCATGAGCAGTTCTTC.